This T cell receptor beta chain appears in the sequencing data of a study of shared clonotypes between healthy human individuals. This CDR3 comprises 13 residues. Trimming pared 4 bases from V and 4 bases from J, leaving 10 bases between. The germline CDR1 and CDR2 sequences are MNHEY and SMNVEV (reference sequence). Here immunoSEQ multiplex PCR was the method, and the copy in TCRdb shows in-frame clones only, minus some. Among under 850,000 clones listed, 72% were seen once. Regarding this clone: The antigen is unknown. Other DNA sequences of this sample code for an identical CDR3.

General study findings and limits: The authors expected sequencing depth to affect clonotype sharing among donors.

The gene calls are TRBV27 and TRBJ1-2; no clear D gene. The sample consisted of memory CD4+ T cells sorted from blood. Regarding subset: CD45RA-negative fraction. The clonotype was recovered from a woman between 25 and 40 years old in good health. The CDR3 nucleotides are TGTGCCAGCAGTTCAGGACGGGGCTATGGCTACACCTTC. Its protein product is CASSSGRGYGYTF.